The clone carrying this T cell receptor beta chain was found many times. The target antigen is unknown. The sample is drawn from a study of T cells after yellow fever vaccination. At the level of the study: SMART-Seq v4 Ultra Low Input served to prepare low-cell-number fractions.

Findings and caveats of the study: Once the booster was given, most primary-vaccination clones reappeared, at just under 98% for CD4 and more than 85% for CD8. Clonotypes appearing in both CD4 and CD8 compartments existed, and their share was small.

One entry per CDR3 protein, called by TCRdb with MiXCR from the 5' RACE reads. The sample lists over 300,000 distinct CDR3 sequences; about 4% were seen once. CDR1 and CDR2 (germline): SGHAT, FQNNGV. The length of the CDR3 is 15 residues. V trimming: 5 bases; J trimming: 1 base; junction bases outside the gene matches: 6. The clonotype originates from a man between 18 and 29 years old who received the YFV17D yellow fever vaccine. The sample here was PBMCs, taken 5 days after the yellow fever booster vaccination. The rearrangement links TRBV11-2 to TRBJ2-3, with 7 nucleotides matching TRBD1. CDR3: CASSHSTGGTDTQYF. The CDR3 nucleotides read TGTGCCAGCAGCCATAGCACAGGGGGCACAGATACGCAGTATTTT.